The next 3 T cell receptor beta chains were all read from a single sample in a study of blood T cells in healthy people across ages (dated by TCRdb to about 2015). Libraries were built with 5' RACE. Sequencing was performed on an Illumina HiSeq 2500. A second about 7 to 12 cycle PCR used a sample-barcoded 5' primer and a J-beta primer mix. The public reads were reprocessed in TCRdb via fastp at Q25 and MiXCR, keeping in-frame beta chains. Identical CDR3 protein sequences are pooled into one entry, listed with their most common genes and DNA. Recorded for this sample are about 930,000 distinct CDR3 sequences; about 28% of them occurred a single time. The ten largest account for about 9.4% of the sample. These data are also associated with another study on T cells of mothers and their children.

The sequencing sample was made of blood. These receptors came from a woman aged 40 to 49 in good health.

There are a few counts of this clonotype. This rearrangement joins TRBV20-1 to TRBJ2-1; possible D gene TRBD1, 5 bases. CDR3 size: 13 residues. V lost 6 bases to trimming and J lost 1 base, with 10 bases between them. Germline CDR1 and CDR2: DFQATT and SNEGSKA (reference sequence). CDR3 protein: CSAGRGSYNEQFF. CDR3 DNA: TGCAGTGCGGGGCGTGGGTCCTACAATGAGCAGTTCTTC.

V is TRBV5-1 and J is TRBJ1-2; D gene unclear. Trimming took 4 bases from V and 8 from J, leaving 27 bases between them. This CDR3 comprises 17 residues. Germline values: CDR1 SGHRS, CDR2 YFSETQ. CDR3 DNA: TGCGCCAGCAGCAAATTGGAGGGAGTGGCAGGCGGCTGGGGCTACACCTTC. Encoded protein: CASSKLEGVAGGWGYTF.

This clonotype appeared a few times. The V and J genes are TRBV3-1 and TRBJ2-2, with 8 nucleotides matching TRBD2. CDR3 length: 14 residues. The J segment lost 7 bases and the V segment lost 4 bases, leaving 5 bases of the junction unmatched. Germline CDR1 reads LGHDT; CDR2 reads YNNKEL (reference sequence). CDR3 nucleotide sequence: TGTGCCAGCAGCCCCGGCCGGGGGGGCGGGGAGCTGTTTTTT. Translation: CASSPGRGGGELFF.